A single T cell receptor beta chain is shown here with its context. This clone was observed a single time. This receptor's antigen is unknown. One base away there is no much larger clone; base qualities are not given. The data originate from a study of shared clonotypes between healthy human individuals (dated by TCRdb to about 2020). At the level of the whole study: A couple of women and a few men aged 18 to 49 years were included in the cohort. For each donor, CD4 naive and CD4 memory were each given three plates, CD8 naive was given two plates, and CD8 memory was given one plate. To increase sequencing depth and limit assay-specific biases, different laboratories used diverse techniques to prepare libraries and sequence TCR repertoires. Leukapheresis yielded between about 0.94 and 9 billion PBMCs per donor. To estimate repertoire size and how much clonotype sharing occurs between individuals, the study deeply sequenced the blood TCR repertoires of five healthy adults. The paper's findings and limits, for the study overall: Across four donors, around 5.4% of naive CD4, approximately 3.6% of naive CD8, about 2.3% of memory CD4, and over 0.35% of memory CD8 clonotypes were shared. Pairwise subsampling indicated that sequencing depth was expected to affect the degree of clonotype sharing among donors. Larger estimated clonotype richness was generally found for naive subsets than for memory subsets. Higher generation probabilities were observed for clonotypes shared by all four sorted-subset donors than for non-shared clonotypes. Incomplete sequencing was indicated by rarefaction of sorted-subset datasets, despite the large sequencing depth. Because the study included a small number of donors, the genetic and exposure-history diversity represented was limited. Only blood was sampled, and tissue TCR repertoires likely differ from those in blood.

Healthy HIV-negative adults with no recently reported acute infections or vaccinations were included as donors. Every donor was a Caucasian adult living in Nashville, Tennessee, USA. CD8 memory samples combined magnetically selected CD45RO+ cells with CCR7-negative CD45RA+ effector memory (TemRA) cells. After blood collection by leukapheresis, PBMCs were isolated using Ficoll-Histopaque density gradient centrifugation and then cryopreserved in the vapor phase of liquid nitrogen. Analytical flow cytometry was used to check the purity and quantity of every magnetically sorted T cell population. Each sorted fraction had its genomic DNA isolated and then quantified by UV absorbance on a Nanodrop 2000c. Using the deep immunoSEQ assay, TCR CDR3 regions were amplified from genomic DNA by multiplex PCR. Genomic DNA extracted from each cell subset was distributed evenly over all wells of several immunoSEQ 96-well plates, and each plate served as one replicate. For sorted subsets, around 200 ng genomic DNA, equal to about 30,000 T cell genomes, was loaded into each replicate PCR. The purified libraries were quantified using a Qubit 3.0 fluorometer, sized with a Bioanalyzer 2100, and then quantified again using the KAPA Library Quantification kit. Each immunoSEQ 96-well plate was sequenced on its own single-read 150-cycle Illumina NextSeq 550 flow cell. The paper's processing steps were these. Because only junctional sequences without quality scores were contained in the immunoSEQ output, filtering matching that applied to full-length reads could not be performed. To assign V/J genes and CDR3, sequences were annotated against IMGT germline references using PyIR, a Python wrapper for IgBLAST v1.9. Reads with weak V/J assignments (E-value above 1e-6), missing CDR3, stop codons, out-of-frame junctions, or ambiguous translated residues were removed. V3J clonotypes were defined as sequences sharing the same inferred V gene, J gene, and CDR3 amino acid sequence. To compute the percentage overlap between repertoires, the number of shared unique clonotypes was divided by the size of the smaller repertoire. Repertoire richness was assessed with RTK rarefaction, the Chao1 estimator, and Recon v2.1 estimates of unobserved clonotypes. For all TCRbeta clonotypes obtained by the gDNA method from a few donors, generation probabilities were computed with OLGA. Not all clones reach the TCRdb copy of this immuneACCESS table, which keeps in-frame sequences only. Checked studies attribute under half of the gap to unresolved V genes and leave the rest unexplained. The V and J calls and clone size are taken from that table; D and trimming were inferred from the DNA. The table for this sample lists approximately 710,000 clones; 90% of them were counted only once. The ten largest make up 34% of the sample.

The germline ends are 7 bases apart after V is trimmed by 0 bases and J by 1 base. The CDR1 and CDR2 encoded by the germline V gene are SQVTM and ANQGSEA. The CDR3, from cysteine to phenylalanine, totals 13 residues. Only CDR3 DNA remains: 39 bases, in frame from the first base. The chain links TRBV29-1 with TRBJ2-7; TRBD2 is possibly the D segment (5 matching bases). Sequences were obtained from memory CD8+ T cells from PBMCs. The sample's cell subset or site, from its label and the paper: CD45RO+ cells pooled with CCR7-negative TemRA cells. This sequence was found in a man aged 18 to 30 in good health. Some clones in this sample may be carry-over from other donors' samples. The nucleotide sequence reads TGCAGCGTTGAAGAAGGACTGTCCTACGAGCAGTACTTC. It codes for CSVEEGLSYEQYF.